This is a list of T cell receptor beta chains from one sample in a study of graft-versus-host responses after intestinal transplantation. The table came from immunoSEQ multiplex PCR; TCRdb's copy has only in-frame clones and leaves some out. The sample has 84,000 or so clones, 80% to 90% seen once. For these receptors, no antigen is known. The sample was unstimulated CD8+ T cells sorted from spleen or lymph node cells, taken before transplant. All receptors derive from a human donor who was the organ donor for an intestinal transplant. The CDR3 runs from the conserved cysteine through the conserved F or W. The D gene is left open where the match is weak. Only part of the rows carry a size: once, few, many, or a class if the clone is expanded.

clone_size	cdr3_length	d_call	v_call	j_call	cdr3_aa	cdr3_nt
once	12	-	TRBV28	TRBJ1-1	CAGSSLDTEAFF	TGTGCAGGGTCAAGTCTGGACACTGAAGCTTTCTTT
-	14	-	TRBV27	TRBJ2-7	CASSQERNGYEQYF	TGTGCCAGCAGCCAGGAACGGAATGGGTACGAGCAGTACTTC
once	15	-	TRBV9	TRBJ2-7	CASSVEAGISYEQYF	TGTGCCAGCAGCGTAGAGGCGGGGATCTCCTACGAGCAGTACTTC
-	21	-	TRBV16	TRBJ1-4	CASSQSGWAAHYAVSNEKLFF	TGTGCCAGCAGCCAATCGGGGTGGGCAGCTCATTATGCGGTGTCTAATGAAAAACTGTTTTTT
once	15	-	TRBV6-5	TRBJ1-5	CATLGGSRGNQPQHF	TGTGCCACGCTAGGGGGGTCTCGGGGCAATCAGCCCCAGCATTTT
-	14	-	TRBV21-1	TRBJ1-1	CASSKRDRYTEAFF	TGTGCCAGCAGCAAGAGGGACAGATACACTGAAGCTTTCTTT
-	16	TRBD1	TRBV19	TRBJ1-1	CASSPLDRLKYTEAFF	TGTGCCAGTAGTCCCTTGGACAGGCTGAAGTATACTGAAGCTTTCTTT
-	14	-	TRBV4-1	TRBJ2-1	CASSQISGRNEQFF	TGCGCCAGCAGCCAAATATCGGGGCGGAATGAGCAGTTCTTC
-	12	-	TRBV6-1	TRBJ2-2	CASSWGTGELFF	TGTGCCAGCAGTTGGGGAACCGGGGAGCTGTTTTTT
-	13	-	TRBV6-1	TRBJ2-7	CASSEIRGYEQYF	TGTGCCAGCAGTGAGATCCGGGGCTACGAGCAGTACTTC
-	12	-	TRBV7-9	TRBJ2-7	CASSPGIYEQYF	TGTGCCAGCAGCCCCGGGATTTACGAGCAGTACTTC
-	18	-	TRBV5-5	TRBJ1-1	CASSCDLGQRGLNTEAFF	TGTGCCAGCAGTTGCGACCTCGGGCAAAGAGGCCTGAACACTGAAGCTTTCTTT
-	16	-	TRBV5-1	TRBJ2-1	CASSLSRGGPYNEQFF	TGCGCCAGCAGCCTTTCGCGTGGGGGACCGTACAATGAGCAGTTCTTC
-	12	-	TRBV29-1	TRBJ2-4	CSVVGARNIQYF	TGCAGCGTTGTCGGGGCGCGGAACATTCAGTACTTC
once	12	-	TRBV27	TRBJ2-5	CASSPAGETQYF	TGTGCCAGCAGTCCCGCAGGGGAGACCCAGTACTTC
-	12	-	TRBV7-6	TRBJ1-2	CATSPRFYGYTF	TGTGCCACCTCGCCCAGATTCTATGGCTACACCTTC
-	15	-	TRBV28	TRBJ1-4	CASSLYGHHNEKLFF	TGTGCCAGCAGTTTATATGGACACCATAATGAAAAACTGTTTTTT
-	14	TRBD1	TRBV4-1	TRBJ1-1	CASSSGQGNTEAFF	TGCGCCAGCAGTTCCGGACAGGGGAACACTGAAGCTTTCTTT
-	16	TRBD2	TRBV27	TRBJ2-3	CASSFGVSGGADTQYF	TGTGCCAGCAGTTTTGGAGTCAGCGGGGGGGCAGATACGCAGTATTTT
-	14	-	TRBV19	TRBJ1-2	CASSPPRARYGYTF	TGTGCCAGTAGCCCCCCCCGTGCCCGCTATGGCTACACCTTC
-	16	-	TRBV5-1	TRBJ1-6	CASSWGLPSYNSPLHF	TGCGCCAGCAGTTGGGGCCTTCCCTCCTATAATTCACCCCTCCACTTT
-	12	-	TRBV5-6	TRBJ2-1	CASSLIRDEQFF	TGTGCCAGCAGCTTGATTCGGGATGAGCAGTTCTTC
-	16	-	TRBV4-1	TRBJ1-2	CASSQDAGIGNYGYTF	TGCGCCAGCAGCCAAGATGCAGGGATCGGGAACTATGGCTACACCTTC
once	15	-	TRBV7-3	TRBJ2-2	CASSLFPSATGELFF	TGTGCCAGCAGCTTATTTCCTAGCGCCACCGGGGAGCTGTTTTTT
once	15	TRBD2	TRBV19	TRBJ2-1	CASKLTGGGYNEQFF	TGTGCCAGTAAACTTACGGGCGGGGGGTACAATGAGCAGTTCTTC
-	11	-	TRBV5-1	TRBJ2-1	CASSLYNEQFF	TGCGCCAGCAGCTTGTACAATGAGCAGTTCTTC
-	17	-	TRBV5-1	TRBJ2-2	CASSPWGGSGATGELFF	TGCGCCAGCAGCCCATGGGGGGGCTCAGGGGCCACCGGGGAGCTGTTTTTT
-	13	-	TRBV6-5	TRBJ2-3	CASSYDSTDTQYF	TGTGCCAGCAGTTACGACAGCACAGATACGCAGTATTTT
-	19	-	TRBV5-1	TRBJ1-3	CASSLTYPPGMGSGNTIYF	TGCGCCAGCAGCTTGACCTATCCTCCGGGTATGGGCTCTGGAAACACCATATATTTT
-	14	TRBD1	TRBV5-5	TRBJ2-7	CASSFDRGPYEQYF	TGTGCCAGCAGCTTCGATAGGGGGCCCTACGAGCAGTACTTC
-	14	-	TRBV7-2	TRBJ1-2	CASSLDRVGYGYTF	TGTGCCAGCAGCTTAGACAGGGTAGGCTATGGCTACACCTTC
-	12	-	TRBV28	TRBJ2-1	CASSLGLNEQFF	TGTGCCAGCAGTTTAGGGCTGAATGAGCAGTTCTTC
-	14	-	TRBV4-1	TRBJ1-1	CASSLEEGRTEAFF	TGCGCCAGCAGCCTTGAGGAGGGGCGGACTGAAGCTTTCTTT
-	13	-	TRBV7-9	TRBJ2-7	CASSLVSEYEQYF	TGTGCCAGCAGCCTCGTGTCGGAATACGAGCAGTACTTC
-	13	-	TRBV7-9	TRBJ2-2	CAGNGGNTGELFF	TGTGCGGGCAACGGGGGGAACACCGGGGAGCTGTTTTTT